This entry lists 22 T cell receptor beta chains sequenced from one sample in a study of blood T cell repertoires in COVID-19. This table comes from immunoSEQ multiplex PCR, and its TCRdb copy is limited to in-frame clones, with some not included. The table has fewer than 85,000 clones, 83% seen once. Input material: peripheral blood. All receptors come from a woman aged 55-69 years with acute or convalescent COVID-19.

The chain joins TRBV6-5 to TRBJ1-4; TRBD1 matches 10 bases. CDR3 size: 15 residues. CDR1 is MNHEY, CDR2 SVGAGI, per germline. V lost 6 bases to trimming and J lost 3 bases; unmatched junction nucleotides: 4. CDR3 sequence reads: CASSRGQGANEKLFF. CDR3 in DNA: TGTGCCAGCAGCCGAGGACAGGGGGCTAATGAAAAACTGTTTTTT.

The chain recombines TRBV19 with TRBJ1-1; the D is unclear. The V end lost 5 bases, the J end lost 1 base, and 8 bases lay between the germline ends. CDR3 length: 13 amino acids. Per the germline V gene, CDR1 is LNHDA and CDR2 is SQIVND (reference sequence). The CDR3 region has the DNA TGTGCCAGTAGTTTTGGCGGGAACACTGAAGCTTTCTTT. It translates to CASSFGGNTEAFF.

The chain recombines TRBV2 with TRBJ1-2; 9 nucleotides match TRBD1. V shed 2 bases, J shed 6 bases, and the junction held 4 bases outside the gene matches. The CDR3 has 14 residues. The germline V gene has CDR1 SNHLY and CDR2 FYNNEI. The CDR3 here is CASSEIGQGHGYTF. DNA of the CDR3: TGTGCCAGCAGTGAAATCGGACAGGGGCATGGCTACACCTTC.

The chain uses TRBV3-1 (or the pseudogene TRBV3-2) and TRBJ1-6, with 9 bases lining up with TRBD1. Germline V gene lookup returns CDR1 LGHDT and CDR2 YNNKEL (reference sequence). Trimming took 3 bases from V and 7 from J; bases not matched to a gene: 7. This CDR3 spans 16 amino acids. CDR3 protein: CASSHSRTGVNSPLHF. DNA of the CDR3: TGTGCCAGCAGCCACTCGCGGACAGGGGTAAATTCACCCCTCCACTTT.

The V call is TRBV6-5, the J call TRBJ2-7; maybe TRBD2 (6 bases). The ends were cut back, 6 bases at V and 7 bases at J, with 16 bases in the middle. CDR1 and CDR2 (germline): MNHEY, SVGAGI. This CDR3 contains 13 residues. For the CDR3, the DNA is TGTGCCAGCAGGCGGGACGGGGTGGATGAGCAGTACTTC. This translates into CASRRDGVDEQYF.

The chain couples TRBV11-3 to TRBJ2-1, with unresolved D. The germline V gene has CDR1 SGHNT and CDR2 YENEEA. This CDR3 has 16 amino acids. V was trimmed by 5 bases and J by 2 bases, leaving 16 bases between them. This CDR3 reads CASSPSGWFPYNEQFF. For the CDR3, the DNA is TGTGCCAGCAGCCCCTCCGGGTGGTTTCCCTACAATGAGCAGTTCTTC.

The chain recombines TRBV9 with TRBJ1-1; D not certain. Germline loops: CDR1 SGDLS, CDR2 YYNGEE. CDR3 size: 13 residues. The germline V and J ends were trimmed by 4 bases and 1 base, with 8 bases remaining between them. CDR3 nucleotides: TGTGCCAGCAGCCCCTCACAGAACACTGAAGCTTTCTTT. This gives the protein CASSPSQNTEAFF.

V and J are TRBV10-3 and TRBJ1-2, with D possibly being TRBD1 (6 bases). This CDR3 region has 13 residues. Germline CDR1 and CDR2: ENHRY and SYGVKD. V was trimmed by 6 bases and J by 6 bases, leaving 14 bases between them. The CDR3 loop reads CAISLDSDNGYTF. DNA for the CDR3: TGTGCCATCAGCCTGGACAGTGATAATGGCTACACCTTC.

This chain joins TRBV7-3 and TRBJ1-1; D is undetermined. With 5 bases removed from V and 4 bases from J, the gap between germline ends came to 14 bases. Germline V gene sequence: CDR1 SGHTA, CDR2 FQGTGA. This CDR3 is 14 amino acids long. The CDR3 is CASSDGLEGTEAFF. The CDR3 DNA sequence: TGTGCCAGCAGCGATGGGTTAGAGGGCACTGAAGCTTTCTTT.

The rearrangement uses TRBV23-1 and TRBJ2-2, with unresolved D. TRBV23-1 falls under the ORF class, with uncertain function. V dropped 3 bases and J dropped 5 bases, with 4 bases sitting between them. The CDR3 runs to 12 residues. CDR3 DNA sequence: TGCGCCAGCAGTCACCGTACCGGGGAGCTGTTTTTT. Protein: CASSHRTGELFF.

The gene calls are TRBV7-8 and TRBJ1-5; D uncertain. CDR1 is SGHVS and CDR2 is FQNEAQ in the germline V gene. There are 12 residues in the CDR3. V was clipped by 6 bases and J by 4 bases, with 7 bases between them. In DNA, the CDR3 is TGTGCCAGCAGATCCCCAAATCAGCCCCAGCATTTT. This gives the protein CASRSPNQPQHF.

The chain combines TRBV11-2 with TRBJ2-5, with 8 bases fitting TRBD1. Trimming at V came to 5 bases and at J to 0 bases, leaving 11 bases not matched to a gene. Germline V gene lookup returns CDR1 SGHAT and CDR2 FQNNGV. The CDR3 has 17 residues. The CDR3 nucleotides read TGTGCCAGCAGCCCCTGGGGACAGGAGCCTAACCAAGAGACCCAGTACTTC. This codes for CASSPWGQEPNQETQYF.

The chain employs TRBV28 and TRBJ1-4, with a possible D match to TRBD1 (6 bases). The V gene lost 8 bases and the J gene lost 8 bases, with 18 bases spanning the gap. CDR1 and CDR2 from the germline V gene are MDHEN and SYDVKM. The CDR3 sequence is 14 residues long. The CDR3: CASAPGGGQEKLFF. The CDR3 region has the DNA TGTGCCAGCGCCCCCGGTGGGGGCCAGGAAAAACTGTTTTTT.

V usage is TRBV19 and J usage is TRBJ2-1; 9 bases map to TRBD2. The germline gives CDR1 LNHDA, CDR2 SQIVND (reference sequence). This CDR3 contains 15 residues. With 6 bases clipped from V and 8 bases from J, the junction kept 11 bases outside the gene matches. The CDR3 DNA is TGTGCCAGTAGCCCCCTAGCGGGGTCCTGGGATGAGCAGTTCTTC. Its translation: CASSPLAGSWDEQFF.

V gene TRBV3-1 (or the pseudogene TRBV3-2) combines with J gene TRBJ2-3; 14 nucleotides line up with TRBD2. The CDR3 totals 16 residues. CDR1 is LGHDT and CDR2 is YNNKEL in the germline V gene (reference sequence). V trimming: 4 bases; J trimming: 6 bases; junction bases outside the gene matches: 6. The DNA for the CDR3 is TGTGCCAGCAGCCTGACTAGCGGGGGGGCCGCGGATACGCAGTATTTT. Protein sequence: CASSLTSGGAADTQYF.

The chain carries TRBV6-5 and TRBJ1-6; no clear D. The CDR3 covers 14 residues. V gave up 6 bases and J gave up 5 bases, with 11 bases separating them. From germline, CDR1 is MNHEY and CDR2 SVGAGI. CDR3 sequence: CASRRESDNSPLHF. The CDR3 bases are TGTGCCAGCAGGAGGGAGTCGGATAATTCACCCCTCCACTTT.

A single count supports this clone. This chain joins TRBV11-3 and TRBJ2-1; 9 bases line up with TRBD2. Trimming at V came to 1 base and at J to 8 bases, leaving 9 bases not matched to a gene. CDR1 and CDR2 from the germline V gene are SGHNT and YENEEA. CDR3 length equals 16 residues. DNA for the CDR3: TGTGCCAGCAGCTTAGGTGAAAGCGGGGGGCCTGATGAGCAGTTCTTC. Protein: CASSLGESGGPDEQFF.

This chain joins TRBV14 and TRBJ1-3, with 7 positions matching TRBD1. Losses at the gene ends were 5 bases for V and 0 bases for J; bases not matched to a gene: 10. CDR3 length equals 17 residues. Germline values: CDR1 SGHDN, CDR2 FVKESK. The CDR3 nucleotides read TGTGCCAGCAGCTCGCGACAGGGTGAAAGCTCTGGAAACACCATATATTTT. Translating it yields CASSSRQGESSGNTIYF.

This clone has a count of ten or more. The gene calls are TRBV11-2 and TRBJ2-7; tentative D call: TRBD1 (5 bases). The CDR3 is 14 residues long. The germline gives CDR1 SGHAT, CDR2 FQNNGV. Trimming shortened V by 0 bases and J by 6 bases, and 12 bases separated the two germline ends. The CDR3 DNA reads as TGTGCCAGCAGCTTAGAAGGGGCTGGTGGCGAGCAGTACTTC. Its protein product is CASSLEGAGGEQYF.

The chain recombines TRBV7-2 with TRBJ2-7; a weak D match, TRBD2 (5 bases). Germline V CDR1 and CDR2: SGHTA, FQGNSA. The length of the CDR3 is 14 residues. V was cut by 2 bases and J by 2 bases, with 10 bases left in between. The CDR3 is CASSLSGRAYEQYF. The CDR3 DNA reads TGTGCCAGCAGCTTAAGCGGACGTGCCTACGAGCAGTACTTC. Full variable domain (missing parts from reference TRBV7-2 and TRBJ2-7): GAGVSQSPSNKVTEKGKDVELRCDPISGHTALYWYRQSLGQGLEFLIYFQGNSAPDKSGLPSDRFSAERTGGSVSTLTIQRTQQEDSAVYLCASSLSGRAYEQYFGPGTRLTVT.

The rearrangement joins TRBV18 to TRBJ1-1, with D possibly being TRBD1 (5 bases). CDR1 KGHSH and CDR2 LQKENI come from the germline V gene. Between the trimmed V and J ends, which lost 8 bases and 1 base, there was a span of 20 bases. CDR3 size: 16 residues. CDR3 DNA: TGTGCCAGCCGCCCGAGCAGGGAAGAGACGAACACTGAAGCTTTCTTT. Amino acid sequence: CASRPSREETNTEAFF. The full variable domain, in which reference TRBV18 and TRBJ1-1 provide the parts outside the CDR3, is NAGVMQNPRHLVRRRGQEARLRCSPMKGHSHVYWYRQLPEEGLKFMVYLQKENIIDESGMPKERFSAEFPKEGPSILRIQQVVRGDSAAYFCASRPSREETNTEAFFGQGTRLTVV.

This chain links TRBV18 with TRBJ2-7, with 9 bases matching TRBD1. The V segment lost 3 bases and the J segment 4 bases; nucleotides outside the gene matches: 10. Germline V gives CDR1 KGHSH, CDR2 LQKENI. This CDR3 spans 16 amino acids. DNA for the CDR3: TGTGCCAGCTCACCTCCCGTGGGACAGGGAGAATACGAGCAGTACTTC. Translation gives CASSPPVGQGEYEQYF.